In this sample, the clone carrying this T cell receptor (beta chain) turned up many times. Its antigen remains unidentified. TCRdb analysed the RACE reads with MiXCR anew, one entry per CDR3 protein. This table has about 57,000 distinct CDR3 sequences, 7.5% to 10% appearing once. The germline V gene has CDR1 LGHDT and CDR2 YNNKEL (reference sequence). The CDR3 has 17 amino acids. Trimming took 0 bases from V and 5 from J; bases not matched to a gene: 11. This entry comes from a study of human T cells and chemical hapten exposure. On the study more broadly: Patients received weekly diphenylcyclopropenone doses to the scalp throughout the approximately 26-week study. Per-sample TCR yield variability stemmed mainly from small pooled library volume differences. Chiefly women, the patients showed alopecia areata, totalis or universalis.

Study-wide points: PT1 expanded TCR counts and patch test score correlated positively.

Time point given: patch test 1, 2 weeks after DPC sensitization. Treatment denoted: therapeutic diphenylcyclopropenone sensitization with weekly scalp DPC. This sequence originates from a woman in her thirties or forties with alopecia areata. Some clones in this sample may be carry-over from other donors' samples. Sample: whole blood, taken in connection with sensitization to the hapten diphenylcyclopropenone (DPC). The V gene is TRBV3-1, the J gene TRBJ1-1, with 8 bases aligning to TRBD1. CDR3 DNA sequence: TGTGCCAGCAGCCAAGAAACAGGGGGAGTGGGTGAAACTGAAGCTTTCTTT. Its translation: CASSQETGGVGETEAFF.